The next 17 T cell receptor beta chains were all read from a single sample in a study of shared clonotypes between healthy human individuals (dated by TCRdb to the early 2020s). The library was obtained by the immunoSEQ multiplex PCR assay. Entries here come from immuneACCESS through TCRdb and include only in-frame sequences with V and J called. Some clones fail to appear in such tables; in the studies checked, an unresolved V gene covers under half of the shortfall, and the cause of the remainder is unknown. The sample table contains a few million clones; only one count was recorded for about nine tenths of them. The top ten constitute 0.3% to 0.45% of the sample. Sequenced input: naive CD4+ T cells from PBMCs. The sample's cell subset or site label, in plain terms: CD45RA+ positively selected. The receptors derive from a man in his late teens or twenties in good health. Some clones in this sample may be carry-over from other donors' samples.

In nucleotides, the CDR3 is TGTGCCAGCTCACCCAGGGCAAGGGGCGAGGGCTTCTCTGGAAACACCATATATTTT. It translates to CASSPRARGEGFSGNTIYF. The chain uses TRBV18 and TRBJ1-3; D might be TRBD1 (5 bases). Trimming took 3 bases from V and 0 from J, leaving 21 bases between them. The V gene's germline CDR1 is KGHSH and CDR2 LQKENI. CDR3 size: 19 residues.

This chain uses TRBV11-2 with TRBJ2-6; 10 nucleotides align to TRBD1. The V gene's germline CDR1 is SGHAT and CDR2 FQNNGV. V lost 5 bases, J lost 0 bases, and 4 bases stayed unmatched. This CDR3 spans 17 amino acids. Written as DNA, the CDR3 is TGTGCCAGCAGCATCGGGACAGGGGCCTCTGGGGCCAACGTCCTGACTTTC. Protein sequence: CASSIGTGASGANVLTF.

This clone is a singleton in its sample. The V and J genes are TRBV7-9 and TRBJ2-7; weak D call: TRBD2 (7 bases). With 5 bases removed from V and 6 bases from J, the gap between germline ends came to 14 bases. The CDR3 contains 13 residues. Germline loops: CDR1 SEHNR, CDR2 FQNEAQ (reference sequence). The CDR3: CASSTEGGSEQYF. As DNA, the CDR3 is TGTGCCAGCAGCACCGAGGGGGGGAGCGAGCAGTACTTC.

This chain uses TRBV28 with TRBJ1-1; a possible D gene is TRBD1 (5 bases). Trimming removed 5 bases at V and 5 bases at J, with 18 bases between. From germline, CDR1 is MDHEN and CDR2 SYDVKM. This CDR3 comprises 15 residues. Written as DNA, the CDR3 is TGTGCCAGCAGTCCAAGGACGGCCCGGGGGACTGAAGCTTTCTTT. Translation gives CASSPRTARGTEAFF.

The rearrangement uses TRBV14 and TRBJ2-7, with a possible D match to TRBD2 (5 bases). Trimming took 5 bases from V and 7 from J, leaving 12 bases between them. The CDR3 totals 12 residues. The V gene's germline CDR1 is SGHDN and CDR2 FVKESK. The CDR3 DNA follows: TGTGCCAGCAGCAGAGGGAGTTGGGAGCAGTACTTC. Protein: CASSRGSWEQYF.

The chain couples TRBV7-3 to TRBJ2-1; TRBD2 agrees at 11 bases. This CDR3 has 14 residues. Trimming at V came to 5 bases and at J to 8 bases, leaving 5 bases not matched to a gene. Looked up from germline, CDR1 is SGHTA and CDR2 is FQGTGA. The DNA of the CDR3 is TGTGCCAGCAGCCCAGGGACTAGCGGCGATGAGCAGTTCTTC. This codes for CASSPGTSGDEQFF.

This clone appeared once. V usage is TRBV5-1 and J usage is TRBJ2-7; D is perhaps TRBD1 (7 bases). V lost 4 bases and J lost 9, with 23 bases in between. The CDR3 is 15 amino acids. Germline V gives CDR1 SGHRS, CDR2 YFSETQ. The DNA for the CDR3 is TGCGCCAGCAGCGGCAGACAGGGACTTTCTACGGGGCAGTACTTC. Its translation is CASSGRQGLSTGQYF.

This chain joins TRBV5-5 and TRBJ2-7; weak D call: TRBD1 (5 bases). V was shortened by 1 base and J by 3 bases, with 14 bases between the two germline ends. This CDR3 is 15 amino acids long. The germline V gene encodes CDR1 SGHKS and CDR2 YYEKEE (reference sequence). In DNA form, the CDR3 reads TGTGCCAGCAGCTTGACAGGCTGGATTGTCTACGAGCAGTACTTC. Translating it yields CASSLTGWIVYEQYF. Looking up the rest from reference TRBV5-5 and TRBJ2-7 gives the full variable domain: DAGVTQSPTHLIKTRGQQVTLRCSPISGHKSVSWYQQVLGQGPQFIFQYYEKEERGRGNFPDRFSARQFPNYSSELNVNALLLGDSALYLCASSLTGWIVYEQYFGPGTRLTVT.

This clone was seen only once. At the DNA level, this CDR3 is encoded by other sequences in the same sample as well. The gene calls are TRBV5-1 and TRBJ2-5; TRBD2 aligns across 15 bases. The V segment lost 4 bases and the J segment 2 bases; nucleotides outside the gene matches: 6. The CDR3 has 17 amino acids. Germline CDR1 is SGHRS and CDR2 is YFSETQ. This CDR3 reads CASSKGLAGGTQETQYF. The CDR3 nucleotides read TGCGCCAGCAGCAAGGGACTAGCGGGAGGCACACAAGAGACCCAGTACTTC. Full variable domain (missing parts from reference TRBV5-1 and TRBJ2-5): KAGVTQTPRYLIKTRGQQVTLSCSPISGHRSVSWYQQTPGQGLQFLFEYFSETQRNKGNFPGRFSGRQFSNSRSEMNVSTLELGDSALYLCASSKGLAGGTQETQYFGPGTRLLVL.

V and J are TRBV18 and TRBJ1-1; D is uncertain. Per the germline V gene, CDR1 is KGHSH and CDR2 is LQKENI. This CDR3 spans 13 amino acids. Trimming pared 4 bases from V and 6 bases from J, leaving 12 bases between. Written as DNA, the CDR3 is TGTGCCAGCTCACTCTTACCGAGGGCTGAAGCTTTCTTT. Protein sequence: CASSLLPRAEAFF.

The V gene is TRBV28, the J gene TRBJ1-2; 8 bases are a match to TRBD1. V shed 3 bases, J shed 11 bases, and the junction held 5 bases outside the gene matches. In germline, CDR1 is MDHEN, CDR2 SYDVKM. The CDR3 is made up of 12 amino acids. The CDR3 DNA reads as TGTGCCAGCAGTTTGACAGGGGTGGTTTACACCTTC. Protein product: CASSLTGVVYTF.

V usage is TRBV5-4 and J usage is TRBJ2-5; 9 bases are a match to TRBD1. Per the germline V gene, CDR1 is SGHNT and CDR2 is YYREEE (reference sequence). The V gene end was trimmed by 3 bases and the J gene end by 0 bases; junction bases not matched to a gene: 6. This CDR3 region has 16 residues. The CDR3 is CASSSGTGSYQETQYF. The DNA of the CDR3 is TGTGCCAGCAGCTCGGGGACAGGGTCGTACCAAGAGACCCAGTACTTC. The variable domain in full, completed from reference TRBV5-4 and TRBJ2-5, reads ETGVTQSPTHLIKTRGQQVTLRCSSQSGHNTVSWYQQALGQGPQFIFQYYREEENGRGNFPPRFSGLQFPNYSSELNVNALELDDSALYLCASSSGTGSYQETQYFGPGTRLLVL.

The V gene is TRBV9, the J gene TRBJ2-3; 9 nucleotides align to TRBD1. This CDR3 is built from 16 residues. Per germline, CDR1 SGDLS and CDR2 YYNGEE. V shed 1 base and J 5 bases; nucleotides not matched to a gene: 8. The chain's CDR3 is CASSVSSGQGLDTQYF. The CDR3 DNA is TGTGCCAGCAGCGTATCGTCGGGACAGGGTCTAGATACGCAGTATTTT.

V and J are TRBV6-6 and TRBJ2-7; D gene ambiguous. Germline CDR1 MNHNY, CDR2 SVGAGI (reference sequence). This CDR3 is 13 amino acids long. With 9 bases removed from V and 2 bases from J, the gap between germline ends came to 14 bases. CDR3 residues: CASLSPSPYEQYF. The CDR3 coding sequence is TGTGCCAGTCTCAGCCCATCCCCCTACGAGCAGTACTTC.

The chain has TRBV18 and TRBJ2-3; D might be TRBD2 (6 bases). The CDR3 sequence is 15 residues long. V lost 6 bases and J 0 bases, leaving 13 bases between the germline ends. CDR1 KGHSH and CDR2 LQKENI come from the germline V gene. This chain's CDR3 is CASSPSGDSTDTQYF. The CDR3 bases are TGTGCCAGCTCCCCCTCGGGGGACAGCACAGATACGCAGTATTTT.

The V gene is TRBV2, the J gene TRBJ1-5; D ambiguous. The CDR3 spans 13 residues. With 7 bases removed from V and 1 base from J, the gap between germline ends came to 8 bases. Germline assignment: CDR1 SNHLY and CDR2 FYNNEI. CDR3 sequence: CASNSGSNQPQHF. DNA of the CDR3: TGTGCCAGCAATTCGGGGAGCAATCAGCCCCAGCATTTT.

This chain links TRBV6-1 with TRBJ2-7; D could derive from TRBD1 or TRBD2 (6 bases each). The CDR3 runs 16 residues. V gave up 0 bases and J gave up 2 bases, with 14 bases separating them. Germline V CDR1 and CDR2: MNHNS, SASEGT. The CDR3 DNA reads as TGTGCCAGCAGTGAAGCCGGGGCGGGACAAACCTACGAGCAGTACTTC. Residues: CASSEAGAGQTYEQYF.